The rows below give T cell receptor beta chains drawn from one sample of a study of T cell repertoires in cytomegalovirus infection. One entry per CDR3 protein results from TCRdb running MiXCR on the reads. This table holds 600,000 to 700,000 distinct CDR3 sequences, 30% to 40% found once. For these receptors, no antigen is known. Source: cultured PBMCs, taken from culture after CMV antigen stimulation. These receptors originate from a human donor in good health (CMV status not recorded). Some clones in this sample may be carry-over from other donors' samples. CDR3s include the opening cysteine and the closing phenylalanine or tryptophan. The order of the fields is J gene, D gene, V gene, clone size, CDR3 DNA, CDR3 protein. A D gene is named only where the DNA matches it firmly. Expanded clones are given a class, and other clones once, few, many or no size at all.

TRBJ2-3 | NA | TRBV6-2/TRBV6-3 | once | TGTGCCAGCAGTTATCCACAGGGCCTCACAGATACGCAGTATTTT | CASSYPQGLTDTQYF
TRBJ2-5 | TRBD2 | TRBV12-3/TRBV12-4 | NA | TGTGCCAGCAGTCTGGGGGGGGATCGACAACAAGAGACCCAGTACTTC | CASSLGGDRQQETQYF
TRBJ2-2 | NA | TRBV7-2 | few | TGTGCCAGCACCAACTGGAACACCGGGGAGCTGTTTTTT | CASTNWNTGELFF
TRBJ2-3 | NA | TRBV7-6 | few | TGTGCCCGCAGCACAGATACGCAGTATTTT | CARSTDTQYF
TRBJ2-1 | NA | TRBV27 | NA | TGTGCCAGCCCCCGCCGGAACTACTCCTACAATGAGCAGTTCTTC | CASPRRNYSYNEQFF
TRBJ2-7 | NA | TRBV20-1 | NA | TGCAGTGCGCTAGCTCTCTACGAGCAGTACTTC | CSALALYEQYF
TRBJ2-7 | TRBD2 | TRBV6-6 | few | TGTGCCAGCAGCCACCGGTACGGACTAGCAAGTTCAAGACAGTACTTC | CASSHRYGLASSRQYF
TRBJ2-7 | TRBD2 | TRBV20-1 | NA | TGCAGTGCTACTCCGGGACTAGCGGGCCTGGGGCAGTACTTC | CSATPGLAGLGQYF
TRBJ2-3 | NA | TRBV10-3 | few | TGTGCCATCAGTGAGATGGTGGGGGACCCCACCGGTACGCAGTATTTT | CAISEMVGDPTGTQYF
TRBJ1-5 | NA | TRBV7-8 | few | TGTGCCAGCAGCTTAGTTTCTGATAGCAATCAGCCCCAGCATTTT | CASSLVSDSNQPQHF
TRBJ2-2 | TRBD1 | TRBV19 | few | TGTGCCAGTAGGGGACAGGTGAACACCGGGGAGCTGTTTTTT | CASRGQVNTGELFF
TRBJ1-6 | NA | TRBV7-2 | NA | TGTGCCAGCAGCTTCCGGGGGACCCTCCACTTT | CASSFRGTLHF
TRBJ2-1 | NA | TRBV6-1 | NA | TGTGCCAGCAGGAATCGGGGACCCGACAATGAGCAGTTCTTC | CASRNRGPDNEQFF
TRBJ1-3 | TRBD1 | TRBV12-3/TRBV12-4 | NA | TGTGCCAGTTCACAGGGGCCGTTTGGAAACACCATATATTTT | CASSQGPFGNTIYF
TRBJ2-1 | TRBD1 | TRBV10-3 | few | TGTGCCATCAATGGACAGGTGGAAAGGGGCAATGAGCAGTTCTTC | CAINGQVERGNEQFF
TRBJ2-1 | TRBD2 | TRBV7-6 | NA | TGTGCCAGCAGCCCCAGGGCTAGCGGGGAGAATGAGCAGTTCTTC | CASSPRASGENEQFF
TRBJ2-1 | NA | TRBV4-1 | NA | TGCGCCAGCAGCCTTGACCCGGTGGTCGGCAATGAGCAGTTCTTC | CASSLDPVVGNEQFF
TRBJ2-3 | NA | TRBV6-1 | NA | TGTGCGGTTAGACGGGAGTCTACAGATACGCAGTATTTT | CAVRRESTDTQYF
TRBJ2-5 | TRBD1 | TRBV12-3/TRBV12-4 | few | TGTGCCAGCAGTTTAGCGGACAGGGAAGGGACCCAGTACTTC | CASSLADREGTQYF
TRBJ1-4 | NA | TRBV7-8 | many | TGTGCCAGCAGCTTACGAGCAACTAATGAAAAACTGTTTTTT | CASSLRATNEKLFF
TRBJ1-1 | NA | TRBV7-2 | few | TGTGCCAGCAACCAAATGGCCTACACTGAAGCTTTCTTT | CASNQMAYTEAFF
TRBJ1-5 | NA | TRBV28 | NA | TGTGCCAGCAGTTCCCCAGGGTTTAGCAATCAGCCCCAGCATTTT | CASSSPGFSNQPQHF
TRBJ2-5 | NA | TRBV19 | few | TGTGCCAGTAGTGACCGATCCGGGTCCCAAGAGACCCAGTACTTC | CASSDRSGSQETQYF
TRBJ2-1 | NA | TRBV4-3 | few | TGCGCCAGCAGCCAAGATCGGGACCTTTCGCAGTTCTTC | CASSQDRDLSQFF
TRBJ2-1 | TRBD2 | TRBV7-2 | many | TGTGCCAGCAGCTTAGCGGGCTGGCGGAGCGGGAGGGCGTCCTACAATGAGCAGTTCTTC | CASSLAGWRSGRASYNEQFF
TRBJ1-3 | TRBD1 | TRBV12-3/TRBV12-4 | NA | TGTGCCAGCACCCCCCCGGGACAGTTGGGAATAGGAAACACCATATATTTT | CASTPPGQLGIGNTIYF
TRBJ2-3 | TRBD2 | TRBV19 | NA | TGTGCCAGTAGTATGCTGGGGCGGGAGGGCGCAGATACGCAGTATTTT | CASSMLGREGADTQYF
TRBJ2-7 | TRBD2 | TRBV3-1 | NA | TGTGCCAGCAGCCAATTCCTAGCGGGAGTCGGGGTCGAGCAGTACTTC | CASSQFLAGVGVEQYF
TRBJ1-3 | TRBD1 | TRBV12-3/TRBV12-4 | NA | TGTGCCAGCAGTCAAGGACAGGGCCTCTCTGGAAACACCATATATTTT | CASSQGQGLSGNTIYF
TRBJ2-7 | TRBD2 | TRBV5-1 | few | TGCGCCAGCAGCCCGGCTAGCGGTCTCTCCTACGAGCAGTACTTC | CASSPASGLSYEQYF
TRBJ2-1 | NA | TRBV10-3 | NA | TGTGCCATCAGTGAGAGAGGGCCCTCCTACAATGAGCAGTTCTTC | CAISERGPSYNEQFF
TRBJ2-1 | NA | TRBV7-2 | many | TGTGCCAGCAGCTTAGTCGGGGGGCCTTACAATGAGCAGTTCTTC | CASSLVGGPYNEQFF
TRBJ1-4 | NA | TRBV30 | NA | TGTGCCTGGAGTGTGGCCGGGGACCTCGTCATAGGAAAACTGTTTTTT | CAWSVAGDLVIGKLFF
TRBJ1-2 | TRBD1 | TRBV7-2 | NA | TGTGCCAGCAGCCCTGGATCAGCCGGGACAGTTGGCTACACCTTC | CASSPGSAGTVGYTF
TRBJ2-1 | TRBD2 | TRBV6-2/TRBV6-3 | NA | TGTGCCAGCAGTTACGCAGCGGGAGTAATCTACAATGAGCAGTTCTTC | CASSYAAGVIYNEQFF
TRBJ2-3 | NA | TRBV4-1 | NA | TGCGCCAGCAGCGGGAGCCCGGATACGCAGTATTTT | CASSGSPDTQYF
TRBJ2-1 | TRBD2 | TRBV27 | NA | TGTGCCAGCAGTTCTGGGTCGGGACTAGCGACAAACAATGAGCAGTTCTTC | CASSSGSGLATNNEQFF